This entry lists 28 T cell receptor gamma chains sequenced from one sample in a study of gamma delta lymphoproliferative disorders and STAT genes. TCRdb repeated clone calling on the multiplex PCR reads with CATT. The repertoire holds 650 to 850 gamma-chain clones, with 9.6% as singletons. The receptor sequences were amplified from genomic DNA of peripheral blood mononuclear cells. Material for sequencing was blood. The receptors come from a human donor in good health.

This clone is medium-sized (0.01 to 0.1%). This chain links TRGV4 with TRGJ1 or TRGJ2. The J gene was not available in TCRdb and was assigned here by matching the DNA to germline segments. The trim removed 8 bases at V and 10 bases at J, leaving 8 bases unmatched. Germline loops: CDR1 EGSTGY, CDR2 YDSYTSSV. The CDR3 runs 10 residues. CDR3 in DNA: TGTGCCACCTTGGTGTGCAAGAAACTCTTT. This encodes CATLVCKKLF.

By share, this clone ranks as large. This chain connects TRGV10 to TRGJ1 or TRGJ2. The J gene is absent in TCRdb and was assigned here via DNA matching to germline. TRGV10 falls under the ORF class, with uncertain function. CDR3 length: 13 residues. The V segment lost 8 bases and the J segment 7 bases; nucleotides outside the gene matches: 12. The CDR3 loop reads CAAWDSGDYKKLF. In DNA, the CDR3 is TGTGCTGCGTGGGATTCGGGCGACTATAAGAAACTCTTT.

The rearrangement joins TRGV3 to TRGJ1 or TRGJ2. TCRdb records no J gene; here it was assigned by comparing the DNA to germline. CDR1 is VTNTFY and CDR2 is YDVSTARD in the germline V gene (reference sequence). V lost 6 bases to trimming and J lost 3 bases; unmatched junction nucleotides: 2. CDR3 length equals 11 residues. In DNA form, the CDR3 reads TGTGCCACCTGGTCTTATTATAAGAAACTCTTT. It codes for CATWSYYKKLF.

Judged by abundance, this clone is medium-sized. The rearrangement links TRGV4 to TRGJ1 or TRGJ2. TCRdb lists no J gene, so it was determined here by aligning the DNA to germline. This CDR3 spans 12 amino acids. Germline V gene data show CDR1 as EGSTGY and CDR2 as YDSYTSSV. Trimming removed 1 base from V and 6 bases from J; junction bases left unmatched: 3. The CDR3 sequence is CATWDGVYKKLF. The CDR3 nucleotides are TGTGCCACCTGGGATGGAGTTTATAAGAAACTCTTT.

Concerning this clone itself: An end of the junction does not agree with germline; a read error may underlie this. The chain has TRGV10 and TRGJP2. TCRdb lists no J gene, so it was determined here by aligning the DNA to germline. TRGV10 is given ORF status, its function remaining uncertain. This CDR3 has 12 residues. CDR3 sequence (DNA): TGCGCGGGATTAATCGGTGATTGGATCAAGACGTTT. This encodes CAGLIGDWIKTF.

This clone is categorized as medium-sized. The J gene is TRGJP, the V gene TRGV9. TCRdb gives no J gene; it was assigned here by matching the DNA to germline. The CDR3 sequence is 17 residues long. Per the germline V gene, CDR1 is GITISATS and CDR2 is ISYDGTV (reference sequence). With V trimmed by 0 bases and J by 4 bases, 3 bases remained unmatched. CDR3 in DNA: TGTGCCTTGTGGGAGGTGCCCCAAGAGTTGGGCAAAAAAATCAAGGTATTT. It yields the protein CALWEVPQELGKKIKVF.

This clone is medium-sized within its sample. Other DNA sequences in this sample translate to the same CDR3. This chain uses TRGV9 with TRGJP. The J gene is not listed in TCRdb, so it was assigned here from a DNA match to germline. This CDR3 comprises 16 residues. Trimming cost V 1 base and J 7 bases; bases outside gene matches: 4. Germline CDR1 reads GITISATS; CDR2 reads ISYDGTV (reference sequence). CDR3 sequence: CALWEVRELGKKIKVF. The CDR3 DNA reads TGTGCCTTGTGGGAGGTTCGGGAGTTGGGCAAAAAAATCAAGGTATTT.

This clone is judged medium-sized. The genes are TRGV9 and TRGJ1 or TRGJ2. TCRdb lists no J gene, so it was determined here by aligning the DNA to germline. The germline V gene encodes CDR1 GITISATS and CDR2 ISYDGTV (reference sequence). The J segment lost 0 bases and the V segment lost 5 bases, leaving 13 bases of the junction unmatched. This CDR3 spans 16 amino acids. Here the CDR3 reads CALWGIRTANYYKKLF. In DNA, the CDR3 is TGTGCCTTGTGGGGGATCCGAACCGCGAATTATTATAAGAAACTCTTT.

Note on this clone: The limits of the CDR3 on the DNA are not certain, so only TCRdb's listed CDR3 is given. V gene TRGV10 was called; the J gene was not. TRGV10 carries the ORF label, with uncertain function. The CDR3 is 20 amino acids in total, end residues counted. CDR3 in amino acids: CAAWAPPLWVRNSLAVEQHF.

About this clone itself: The limits of the CDR3 on the DNA are not certain, so only TCRdb's listed CDR3 is given. No J gene was named, though the V gene is TRGV11. TRGV11 is known as an ORF, though its function is uncertain. The CDR3 is 15 amino acids in total, end residues counted. CDR3 loop: CTTVPAGLDDYKKLF.

Relative to its sample, this clone is medium-sized. The chain is built from TRGV8 and TRGJ1 or TRGJ2. The J gene, absent from TCRdb, was called here by matching the DNA to germline. Germline V gene data show CDR1 as VENAVY and CDR2 as YDSYNSRV. This CDR3 is built from 15 residues. The trim removed 1 base at V and 0 bases at J, leaving 6 bases unmatched. The CDR3 DNA follows: TGTGCCACCTGGGATAGCCCGAGGAATTATTATAAGAAACTCTTT. Residues: CATWDSPRNYYKKLF.

Judged by abundance, this clone is medium-sized. V is TRGV2 and J is TRGJP2. The J gene was not available in TCRdb and was assigned here by matching the DNA to germline segments. Germline V gene sequence: CDR1 EGSNGY, CDR2 YDSYNSKV. This CDR3 is 12 amino acids long. V lost 4 bases, J lost 12 bases, and 8 bases stayed unmatched. The CDR3 here is CATWEGDRIKTF. CDR3 nucleotides: TGTGCCACCTGGGAAGGCGACCGGATCAAGACGTTT.

In its sample, this clone ranks as large (0.1 to 1%). V and J are TRGV10 and TRGJP1. The J gene, not given by TCRdb, was assigned here from a germline match of the nucleotide sequence. TRGV10 is assigned to the ORF class and has an uncertain function. V dropped 8 bases and J dropped 3; count of bases not matched to a gene: 13. The length of the CDR3 is 16 residues. The CDR3 here is CAAWDRRAPTGWFKIF. DNA of the CDR3: TGTGCTGCGTGGGATAGAAGGGCCCCCACTGGTTGGTTCAAGATATTT.

The chain employs TRGV5P and TRGJ1 or TRGJ2. TCRdb records no J gene; here it was assigned by comparing the DNA to germline. TRGV5P corresponds to a pseudogene. The CDR3 covers 13 residues. The CDR3 DNA sequence: TGTGCCACCTGGGGCAAGCGGGGTAATAAGAAACTCTTT. Its protein product is CATWGKRGNKKLF.

This clone is classed as large. This chain links TRGV10 with TRGJ1 or TRGJ2. The J gene, absent from TCRdb, was called here by matching the DNA to germline. TRGV10 is recorded as an ORF, its role being uncertain. Losses at the gene ends were 8 bases for V and 0 bases for J; bases not matched to a gene: 5. CDR3 length equals 13 residues. CDR3 sequence reads: CAAWGPNYYKKLF. The CDR3 DNA reads as TGTGCTGCGTGGGGCCCGAATTATTATAAGAAACTCTTT.

This clone is medium-sized (0.01 to 0.1%) by share. A mismatch at residue 7 separates the TCRdb protein from the translated DNA, so the protein presented here was translated from the DNA. At the DNA level, this CDR3 is encoded by other sequences in the same sample as well. The chain joins TRGV9 to TRGJP. As TCRdb names no J gene, one was assigned here on the basis of a DNA match to germline. The CDR3 spans 16 residues. The germline CDR1 and CDR2 sequences are GITISATS and ISYDGTV (reference sequence). V lost 0 bases to trimming and J lost 7 bases; unmatched junction nucleotides: 3. The DNA for the CDR3 is TGTGCCTTGTGGGAGGTGGAGGAGTTGGGCAAAAAAATCAAGGTATTT. Residues: CALWEVEELGKKIKVF.

Regarding this clone: Because the CDR3's place on the DNA is in doubt, the DNA is left out and the CDR3 is given as listed by TCRdb. The V gene reported is TRGV11; the J gene is uncalled. TRGV11 is reported as an ORF; its role is uncertain. The CDR3 totals 17 residues, both ends included. The CDR3 sequence: CTTVPAGLEWVFYKKLF.

On this clone itself: The protein TCRdb lists belongs to a much larger clone and differs from this DNA's translation at residue 6, which points to a read error; the protein shown is made from the DNA. This sequence joins TRGV2 and TRGJ1 or TRGJ2. The J gene comes from matching the DNA to germline here; TCRdb lacks it. J lost 10 bases, V lost 3 bases, and 9 bases had no gene match. This CDR3 region has 12 residues. Germline CDR1 EGSNGY, CDR2 YDSYNSKV. The CDR3 sequence: CATWDRPGKKLF. DNA for the CDR3: TGTGCCACCTGGGACAGGCCGGGGAAGAAACTCTTT.

With respect to this clone: One base separates it from a far larger clone, so it is likely a read error. Other DNA sequences in the sample encode the same CDR3. No J gene was called, and the V gene is TRGV8. The CDR3 extends over 15 amino acids. CDR1 and CDR2 from the germline V gene are VENAVY and YDSYNSRV. CDR3 DNA sequence: TGTGCCACCTGGGATACCGGGAGAAAATATTATAAGAAGCTCTTT. It specifies CATWDTGRKYYKKLF.

In the case of this clone: A much larger clone differs by one base, so this may be a read error. The chain combines TRGV8 with TRGJP2. TCRdb gives no J gene; it was assigned here by matching the DNA to germline. Per the germline V gene, CDR1 is VENAVY and CDR2 is YDSYNSRV. The ends lost 2 bases at V and 0 bases at J; junction bases unmatched: 33. This CDR3 comprises 25 residues. The CDR3 protein is CATWDMFGPIPTLQIRYSSDWIKTF. CDR3 sequence (DNA): TGTGCCACCTGGGATATGTTTGGACCCATACCAACTCTCCAGATCAGATATAGTAGTGATTGGATCAAGACGTTT.

This clone is labeled medium-sized. At the DNA level, this CDR3 is encoded by other sequences in the same sample as well. V usage is TRGV4 and J usage is TRGJ1 or TRGJ2. TCRdb gives no J gene; it was assigned here by matching the DNA to germline. With 2 bases clipped from V and 8 bases from J, the junction kept 3 bases outside the gene matches. CDR3 length equals 11 residues. The germline CDR1 and CDR2 sequences are EGSTGY and YDSYTSSV. CDR3 nucleotide sequence: TGTGCCACCTGGGATGCCCATAAGAAACTCTTT. Translating it yields CATWDAHKKLF.

This clone is medium-sized in the sample. A clone one base away is much larger, so this may be a read error. The V gene is TRGV2, the J gene TRGJ1 or TRGJ2. Because TCRdb records no J gene, it was assigned here through a match of the DNA to germline. The germline V gene has CDR1 EGSNGY and CDR2 YDSYNSKV. This CDR3 has 12 residues. V gave up 0 bases and J gave up 10 bases; unmatched junction bases: 6. CDR3 sequence reads: CATWDGLGKKLF. The CDR3 region has the DNA TGTGCCACCTGGGACGGGCTGGGGAAGAAACTCTTT.

By share, this clone ranks as medium-sized (0.01 to 0.1%). The chain links TRGV9 to TRGJ1 or TRGJ2. TCRdb is silent on the J gene; assignment here came from matching the DNA to germline. Germline V gene sequence: CDR1 GITISATS, CDR2 ISYDGTV (reference sequence). The CDR3 covers 10 residues. V lost 3 bases and J lost 12; bases outside the gene matches: 5. This chain's CDR3 is CALWEHGKLF. CDR3 DNA: TGTGCCTTGTGGGAGCATGGGAAACTCTTT.

On this clone: This likely came from a read error, as a far larger clone is one base away. Other DNA sequences in this specimen translate into the identical CDR3. The CDR3 DNA reads as TGTGCCACCTGGGACACGCTAAAACACTTAGTCAGTGATTGGATCAAGACGTTT. This codes for CATWDTLKHLVSDWIKTF. The V gene is TRGV3, the J gene TRGJP2. TCRdb does not report a J gene; here it was assigned by matching the DNA to germline references. J lost 5 bases, V lost 2 bases, and 17 bases had no gene match. CDR3 length: 18 residues. Germline loops: CDR1 VTNTFY, CDR2 YDVSTARD (reference sequence).

This clone counts as medium-sized. The V gene was identified as TRGV4, while no J gene was called. The CDR3 totals 10 residues. CDR1 is EGSTGY and CDR2 is YDSYTSSV in the germline V gene. The CDR3: CATWDGPQFF. The CDR3 DNA reads TGTGCCACCTGGGATGGGCCGCAATTCTTT.

This clone is deemed medium-sized. This chain connects TRGV9 to TRGJ1 or TRGJ2. TCRdb lists no J gene, so it was determined here by aligning the DNA to germline. The CDR3 covers 13 residues. The junction had 6 bases not matched to a gene; V was cut back by 0 bases and J by 7 bases. Germline V CDR1 and CDR2: GITISATS, ISYDGTV (reference sequence). This CDR3 reads CALWEVNRYKKLF. In DNA form, the CDR3 reads TGTGCCTTGTGGGAGGTGAACCGGTATAAGAAACTCTTT.

By proportion, this clone is large. This chain connects TRGV2 to TRGJP2. The J gene, left out of TCRdb, was set here by checking the DNA against germline. The V gene's germline CDR1 is EGSNGY and CDR2 YDSYNSKV. The trim removed 8 bases at V and 0 bases at J, leaving 12 bases unmatched. The CDR3 consists of 16 residues. As DNA, the CDR3 is TGTGCCACCTTAGCGGGGGCCAATAGTAGTGATTGGATCAAGACGTTT. It yields the protein CATLAGANSSDWIKTF.

In its sample, this clone ranks as medium-sized. The V and J genes are TRGV2 and TRGJ1 or TRGJ2. The J gene was missing in TCRdb and was found by matching the end of the DNA to germline. The germline V gene encodes CDR1 EGSNGY and CDR2 YDSYNSKV. The CDR3 has 14 residues. V lost 0 bases, J lost 3 bases, and 5 bases stayed unmatched. The CDR3 loop reads CATWDGLCYYKKLF. CDR3 sequence (DNA): TGTGCCACCTGGGACGGGCTATGTTATTATAAGAAACTCTTT.